The rows below give T cell receptor beta chains drawn from one sample of a study of CD8 T cells in ankylosing spondylitis. TCRdb called the 5' RACE reads again in MiXCR, with one record for every CDR3 protein. The table has tens of thousands of distinct CDR3 sequences, roughly 9% seen once. Sequencing input: blood, either unsorted or a sorted T cell fraction (not recorded which). The receptors stem from a male donor with ankylosing spondylitis. The CDR3 runs from the conserved cysteine through the conserved F or W. Fields, in order: J gene, D gene, V gene, clone size, CDR3 DNA, CDR3 protein. D genes are given only for firm matches. Rows may omit the clone size; those that give it use once, few, many or a size class.

TRBJ1-1,.,TRBV2,few,TGTGCCAGCAGGGGGAACACTGAAGCTTTCTTT,CASRGNTEAFF
TRBJ2-1,.,TRBV27,many,TGTGCCAGCAGTTTCAGGGGGGGTTCCTACAATGAGCAGTTCTTC,CASSFRGGSYNEQFF
TRBJ1-5,.,TRBV15,many,TGTGCCACCAGCAAAGTTGGGCTAGGCAATCAGCCCCAGCATTTT,CATSKVGLGNQPQHF
TRBJ2-3,.,TRBV18,few,TGTGCCAGCTCACAAGCCGGGTTAAGCACAGATACGCAGTATTTT,CASSQAGLSTDTQYF
TRBJ2-2,TRBD1,TRBV6-1,.,TGTGCCAGCAGTGCCCATACAGGGGACGGAACCGGGGAGCTGTTTTTT,CASSAHTGDGTGELFF
TRBJ2-5,.,TRBV7-8,few,TGTGCCAGCAGCCCCAGCGTTGATTCCCAAGAGACCCAGTACTTC,CASSPSVDSQETQYF
TRBJ1-5,TRBD1,TRBV4-2,.,TGTGCCAGCTCGACAGGGGGGTATCAGCCCCAGCATTTT,CASSTGGYQPQHF
TRBJ1-6,TRBD1,TRBV14,.,TGTGCCAGCAGCCAAGATCTGTGGGACAGCGAAAATTCACCCCTCCACTTT,CASSQDLWDSENSPLHF
TRBJ2-5,.,TRBV7-9,many,TGTGCCAGCAGCTCCATAGCCCCAAAGGACTTC,CASSSIAPKDF
TRBJ2-1,.,TRBV14,.,TGTGCCAGCAGCCATCTGGAGAGCTCCTACAATGAGCAGTTCTTC,CASSHLESSYNEQFF
TRBJ2-3,.,TRBV20-1,few,TGCAGTGCTGACGGAGGGACAGATACGCAGTATTTT,CSADGGTDTQYF
TRBJ2-7,TRBD2,TRBV20-1,medium-sized,TGCAGTGCTAGTGAAGCGGGAGGGTTCTACGAGCAGTACTTC,CSASEAGGFYEQYF
TRBJ2-4,.,TRBV7-6,.,TGTGCCAGCAGCCCCCCAGGGGCAAACATTCAGTACTTC,CASSPPGANIQYF
TRBJ1-2,.,TRBV9,.,TGTGCCAGCAGCAAGGACAGCCTCTATGGCTACACCTTC,CASSKDSLYGYTF
TRBJ1-3,TRBD1,TRBV12-3/TRBV12-4,.,TGTGCCAGCAGTACAGGACAGGGGAGAAACACCATATATTTT,CASSTGQGRNTIYF
TRBJ2-5,.,TRBV15,many,TGTGCCACCAGCAGAGCGGAGGACGAGCAAGAGACCCAGTACTTC,CATSRAEDEQETQYF
TRBJ2-2,.,TRBV6-1,many,TGTGCCAGCAGTCAATACCTAGGCGGCGGCGGGGAGCTGTTTTTT,CASSQYLGGGGELFF
TRBJ2-1,TRBD2,TRBV7-9,medium-sized,TGTGCCAGCAGCCCCCTGGGTAGCGGGAGGTTGTACAATGAGCAGTTCTTC,CASSPLGSGRLYNEQFF
TRBJ2-3,TRBD2,TRBV29-1,few,TGCAGCGCCCGCGGGACTAGCGGGACAGATACGCAGTATTTT,CSARGTSGTDTQYF
TRBJ1-1,.,TRBV15,many,TGTGCCACCAGCAGGCACGACGGAGCTGAAGCTTTCTTT,CATSRHDGAEAFF